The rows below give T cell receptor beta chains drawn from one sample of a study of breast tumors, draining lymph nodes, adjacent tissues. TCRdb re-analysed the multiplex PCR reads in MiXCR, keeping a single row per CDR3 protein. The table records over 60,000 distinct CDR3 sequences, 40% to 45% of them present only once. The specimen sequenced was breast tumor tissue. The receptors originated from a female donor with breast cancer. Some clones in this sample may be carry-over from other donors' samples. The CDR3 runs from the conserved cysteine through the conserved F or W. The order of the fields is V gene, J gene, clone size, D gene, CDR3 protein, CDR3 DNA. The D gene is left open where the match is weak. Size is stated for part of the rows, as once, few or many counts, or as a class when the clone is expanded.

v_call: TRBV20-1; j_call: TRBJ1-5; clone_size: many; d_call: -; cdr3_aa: CSALKGMGQGNQPQHF; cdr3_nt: TGCAGTGCTTTAAAGGGGATGGGTCAGGGCAATCAGCCCCAGCATTTT
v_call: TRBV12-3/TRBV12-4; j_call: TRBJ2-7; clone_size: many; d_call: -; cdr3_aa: CASSFRGVRGHYEQYF; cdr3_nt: TGTGCCAGCAGTTTCCGGGGGGTGAGGGGGCACTACGAGCAGTACTTC
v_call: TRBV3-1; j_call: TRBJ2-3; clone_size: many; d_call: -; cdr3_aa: CASSRFSSGWEADTQYF; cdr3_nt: TGTGCCAGCAGCCGATTTAGTAGCGGTTGGGAGGCAGATACGCAGTATTTT
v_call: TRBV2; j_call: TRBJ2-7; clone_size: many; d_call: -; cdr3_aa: CASSETSLSYEQYF; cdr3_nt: TGTGCCAGCAGTGAGACTTCTCTCTCCTACGAGCAGTACTTC
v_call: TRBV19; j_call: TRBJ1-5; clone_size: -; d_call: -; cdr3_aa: CASSIVIQGTGVTHQPQHF; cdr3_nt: TGTGCCAGTAGTATTGTTATTCAGGGGACCGGGGTCACCCATCAGCCCCAGCATTTT
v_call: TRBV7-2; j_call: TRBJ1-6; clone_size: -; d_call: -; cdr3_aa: CASSRDYNSPLHF; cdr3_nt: TGTGCCAGCAGCCGGGACTATAATTCACCCCTCCACTTT
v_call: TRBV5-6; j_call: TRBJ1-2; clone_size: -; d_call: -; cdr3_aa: CASSLFGEQIERYTF; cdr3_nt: TGTGCCAGCAGCTTGTTCGGCGAGCAGATAGAGCGCTACACCTTC
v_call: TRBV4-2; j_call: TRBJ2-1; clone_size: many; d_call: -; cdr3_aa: CASSQVGDWGNEQFF; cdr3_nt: TGTGCCAGCAGCCAAGTGGGGGACTGGGGGAATGAGCAGTTCTTC
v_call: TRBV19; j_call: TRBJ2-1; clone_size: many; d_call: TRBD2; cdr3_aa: CATASGTSGRSYNEQFF; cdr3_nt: TGTGCCACCGCTTCCGGGACTAGCGGGAGATCTTACAATGAGCAGTTCTTC
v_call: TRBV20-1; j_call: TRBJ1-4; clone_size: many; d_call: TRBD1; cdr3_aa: CSAIAELGQGYNEKLFF; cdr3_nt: TGCAGTGCTATTGCTGAGCTCGGACAGGGATATAATGAAAAACTGTTTTTT
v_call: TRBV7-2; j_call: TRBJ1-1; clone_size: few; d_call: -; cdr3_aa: CASSNHGPTEAFF; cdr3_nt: TGTGCCAGCAGCAACCACGGTCCCACTGAAGCTTTCTTT
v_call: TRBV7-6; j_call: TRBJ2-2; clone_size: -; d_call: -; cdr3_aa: CASSLSTATNTGELFF; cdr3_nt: TGTGCCAGTAGCTTATCCACGGCGACAAACACCGGGGAGCTGTTTTTT
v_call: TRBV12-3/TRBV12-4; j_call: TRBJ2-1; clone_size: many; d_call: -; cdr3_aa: CASSFPGPYRSGVEQFF; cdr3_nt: TGTGCCAGCAGTTTCCCCGGACCGTATCGGTCGGGCGTGGAGCAGTTCTTC
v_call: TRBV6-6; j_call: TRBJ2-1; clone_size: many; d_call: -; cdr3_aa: CATTPGLSSYNEQFF; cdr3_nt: TGTGCCACTACCCCAGGCCTGAGCTCCTACAATGAGCAGTTCTTC
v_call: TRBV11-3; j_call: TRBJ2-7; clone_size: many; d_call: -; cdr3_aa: CASSLGQGTNEQYF; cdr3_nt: TGTGCCAGCAGCTTAGGGCAGGGGACTAACGAGCAGTACTTC
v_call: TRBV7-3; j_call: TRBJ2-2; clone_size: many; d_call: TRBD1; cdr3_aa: CASSSGKGQGAGELFF; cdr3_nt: TGTGCCAGCAGCTCGGGGAAGGGACAGGGGGCCGGGGAGCTGTTTTTT
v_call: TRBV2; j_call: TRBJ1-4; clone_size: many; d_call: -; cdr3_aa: CAIKGGLDEKLFF; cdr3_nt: TGTGCCATAAAGGGGGGGCTTGATGAAAAACTGTTTTTT
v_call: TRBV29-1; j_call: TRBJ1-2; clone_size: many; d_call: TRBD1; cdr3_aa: CSVSFGQGAWGYTF; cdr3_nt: TGCAGCGTATCTTTCGGACAGGGGGCGTGGGGCTACACCTTC
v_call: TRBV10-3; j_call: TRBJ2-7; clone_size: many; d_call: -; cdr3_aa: CAIRDGTNYEQYF; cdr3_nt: TGTGCCATCAGGGACGGGACAAACTACGAGCAGTACTTC
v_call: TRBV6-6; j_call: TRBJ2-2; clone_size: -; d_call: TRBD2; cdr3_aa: CASSIREGELFF; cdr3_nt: TGTGCCAGCTCCATTCGGGAGGGCGAGCTGTTTTTT
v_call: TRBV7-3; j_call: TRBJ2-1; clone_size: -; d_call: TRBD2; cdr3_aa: CASSLWAGGPSYNEQFF; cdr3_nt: TGTGCCAGCAGCTTATGGGCGGGGGGGCCCTCGTACAATGAGCAGTTCTTC
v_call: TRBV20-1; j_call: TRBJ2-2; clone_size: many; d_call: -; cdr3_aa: CSARRTSPGELFF; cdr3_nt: TGCAGTGCTAGACGAACTAGCCCCGGGGAGCTGTTTTTT
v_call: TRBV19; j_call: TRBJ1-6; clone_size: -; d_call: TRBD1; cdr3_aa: CASRPGTGNSPLHF; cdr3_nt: TGTGCCAGTAGGCCCGGGACAGGAAATTCACCCCTCCACTTT
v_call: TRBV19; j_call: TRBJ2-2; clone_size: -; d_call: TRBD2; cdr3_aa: CASSIDSEDGREHRGELFF; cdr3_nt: TGTGCCAGTAGTATAGACTCAGAGGACGGGAGGGAACACCGGGGGGAGCTGTTTTTT
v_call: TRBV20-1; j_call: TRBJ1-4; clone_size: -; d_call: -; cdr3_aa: CSARDGRGEKLFF; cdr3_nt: TGCAGTGCTAGAGATGGTCGAGGCGAAAAACTGTTTTTT
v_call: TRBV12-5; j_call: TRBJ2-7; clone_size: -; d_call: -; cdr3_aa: CASGNAPGTYEQYF; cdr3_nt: TGTGCTAGTGGCAACGCGCCGGGAACCTACGAGCAGTACTTC
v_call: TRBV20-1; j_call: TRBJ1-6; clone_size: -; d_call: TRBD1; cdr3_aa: CSVQTGGSYNSPLHF; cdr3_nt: TGCAGTGTCCAGACAGGGGGCTCCTATAATTCACCCCTCCACTTT
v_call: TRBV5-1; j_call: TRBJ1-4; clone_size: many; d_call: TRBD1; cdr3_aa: CASSRQGSTNEKLFF; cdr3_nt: TGCGCCAGCAGCAGACAGGGATCCACTAATGAAAAACTGTTTTTT
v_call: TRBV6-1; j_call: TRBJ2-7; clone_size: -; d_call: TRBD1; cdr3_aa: CASSEPDRGQVEQYF; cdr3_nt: TGTGCCAGCAGCGAGCCGGACAGGGGGCAGGTCGAGCAGTACTTC
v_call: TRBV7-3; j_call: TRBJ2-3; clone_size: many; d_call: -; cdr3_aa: CASSLSPRTDTQYF; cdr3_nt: TGTGCCAGCAGCTTATCACCCCGCACAGATACGCAGTATTTT
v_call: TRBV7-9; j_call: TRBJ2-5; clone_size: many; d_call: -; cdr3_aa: CASSLDGTQYF; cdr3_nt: TGTGCCAGCAGCTTAGATGGGACCCAGTACTTC
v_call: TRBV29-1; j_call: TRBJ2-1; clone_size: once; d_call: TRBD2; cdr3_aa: CSVEVAGGPSYYNEQFF; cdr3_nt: TGCAGCGTTGAAGTAGCGGGGGGGCCCTCGTACTACAATGAGCAGTTCTTC
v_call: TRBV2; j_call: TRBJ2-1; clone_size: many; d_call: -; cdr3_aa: CAILGFGSSSYNEQFF; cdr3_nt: TGTGCCATCTTGGGGTTTGGTAGTAGTTCCTACAATGAGCAGTTCTTC
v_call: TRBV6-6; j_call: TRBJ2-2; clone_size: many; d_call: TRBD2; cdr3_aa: CASSYSRAGATGELFF; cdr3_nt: TGTGCCAGCAGTTACTCCCGAGCGGGGGCTACCGGGGAGCTGTTTTTT
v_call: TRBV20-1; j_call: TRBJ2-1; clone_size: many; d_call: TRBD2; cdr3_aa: CSAPLAGVRSEQFF; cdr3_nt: TGCAGTGCGCCACTAGCGGGAGTGCGTAGTGAGCAGTTCTTC
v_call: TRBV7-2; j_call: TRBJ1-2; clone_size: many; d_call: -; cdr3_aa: CASSAGGDLKYGYTF; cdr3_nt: TGTGCCAGCAGCGCCGGGGGAGACCTCAAATATGGCTACACCTTC
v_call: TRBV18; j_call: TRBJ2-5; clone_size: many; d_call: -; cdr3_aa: CVSSPFKETQYF; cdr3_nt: TGTGTCAGCTCACCATTCAAAGAGACCCAGTACTTC
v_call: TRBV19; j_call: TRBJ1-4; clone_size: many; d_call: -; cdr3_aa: CASSIEGSLANEKLFF; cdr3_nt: TGTGCCAGTAGTATAGAGGGATCCCTGGCTAATGAAAAACTGTTTTTT
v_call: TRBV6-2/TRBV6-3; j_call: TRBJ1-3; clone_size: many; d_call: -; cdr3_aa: CASTPTNSGNTIYF; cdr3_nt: TGTGCCAGCACCCCGACTAACTCTGGAAACACCATATATTTT
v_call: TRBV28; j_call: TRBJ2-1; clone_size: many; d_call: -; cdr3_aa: CASSRNREQFF; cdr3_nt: TGTGCCAGCAGTCGAAACCGTGAGCAGTTCTTC
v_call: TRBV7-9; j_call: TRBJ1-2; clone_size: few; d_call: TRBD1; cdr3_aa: CASSLSGTGVPLNYGYTF; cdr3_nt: TGTGCCAGCAGCCTGTCAGGGACAGGGGTCCCCTTGAACTATGGCTACACCTTC
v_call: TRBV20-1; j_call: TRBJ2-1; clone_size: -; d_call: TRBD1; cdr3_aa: CGARDLGQGANEQFF; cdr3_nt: TGCGGTGCTAGAGATCTTGGACAGGGGGCAAATGAGCAGTTCTTC